This T cell receptor beta chain was documented in a study of control samples from healthy donors and cancer patients. Here immunoSEQ multiplex PCR was the method, and the copy in TCRdb shows in-frame clones only, minus some. The sample carries roughly 130,000 clones, about 93% recorded once. The sample taken for sequencing was PBMCs. The clonotype comes from a man aged 45-65 years with head and neck cancer.

Here the CDR3 DNA reads TGTGCCAGCAGTTTGAGTTGGGGCACTGAAGCTTTCTTT. Amino acid sequence: CASSLSWGTEAFF. The rearrangement joins TRBV12-3 or TRBV12-4 to TRBJ1-1; D unresolved. Between the trimmed V and J ends, which lost 3 bases and 4 bases, there was a span of 9 bases. The CDR3 contains 13 residues.